Here is one T cell receptor beta chain with its context. No antigen is known for it. An Oncomine TCR Beta short-read assay was used to sequence the DNA from cultured CD4+ T cells. Cultured CD4+ T cells yielded the extracted genomic DNA. Via MiXCR, TCRdb re-called the PCR reads, giving one row per CDR3 protein. Here the sample spans around 25,000 distinct CDR3 sequences, approximately 67% being singletons. The source of the sample is a study of vaccination and CD4 T cells after COVID-19. Study in general: Taking of post-vaccine samples occurred a median about 70 days after dose two (range 14 to 241).

Documented treatment: roughly 11-day PBMC culture with coronavirus spike peptide pools or control peptides (ViraFEST assay). ViraFEST used peptide pools to expand antigen-specific T cells and subsequently sequenced their TCRs. Findings of the study overall: Looking at convalescent patients, a median around 90% of reactive clones were present only post-vaccination.

The sequence was obtained from a human donor who received a COVID-19 vaccine. Sequencing was performed on CD4+ T cells from blood, cultured in vitro, taken after SARS-CoV-2 vaccination.

CDR3 sequence (DNA): TGTGCCAGCGCGGGAGTTCCAGCCTACGAGCAGTACTTC. It yields the protein CASAGVPAYEQYF. The chain has TRBV6-1 and TRBJ2-7, with 7 bases matching TRBD2. The germline V gene encodes CDR1 MNHNS and CDR2 SASEGT. Germline trimming cut 8 bases from V and 2 bases from J; bases unmatched to any gene: 6. There are 13 residues in the CDR3.